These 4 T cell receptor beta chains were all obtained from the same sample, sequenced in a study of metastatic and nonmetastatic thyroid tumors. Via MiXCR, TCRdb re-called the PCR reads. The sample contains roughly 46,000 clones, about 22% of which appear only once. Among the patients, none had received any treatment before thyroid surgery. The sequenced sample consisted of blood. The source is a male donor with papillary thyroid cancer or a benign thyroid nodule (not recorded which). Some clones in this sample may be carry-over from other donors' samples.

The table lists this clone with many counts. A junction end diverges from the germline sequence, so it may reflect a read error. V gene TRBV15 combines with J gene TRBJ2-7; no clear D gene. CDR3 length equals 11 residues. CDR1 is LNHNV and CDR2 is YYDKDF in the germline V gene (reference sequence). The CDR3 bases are TGTGCCACCAGCAGCGGCCTTGGGCTCCCCTTC. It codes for CATSSGLGLPF.

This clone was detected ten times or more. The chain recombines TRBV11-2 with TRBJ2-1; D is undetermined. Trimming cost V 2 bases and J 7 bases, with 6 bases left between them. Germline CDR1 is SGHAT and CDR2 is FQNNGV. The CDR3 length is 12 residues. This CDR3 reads CASSLLANEQFF. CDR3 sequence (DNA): TGTGCCAGCAGCTTACTGGCAAATGAGCAGTTCTTC.

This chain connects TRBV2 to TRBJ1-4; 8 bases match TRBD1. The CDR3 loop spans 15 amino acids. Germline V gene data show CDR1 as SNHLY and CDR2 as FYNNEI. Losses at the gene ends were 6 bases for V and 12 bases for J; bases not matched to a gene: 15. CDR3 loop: CASSVAPGQVGELFF. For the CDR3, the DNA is TGTGCCAGCAGCGTTGCTCCGGGACAGGTGGGGGAACTGTTTTTT.

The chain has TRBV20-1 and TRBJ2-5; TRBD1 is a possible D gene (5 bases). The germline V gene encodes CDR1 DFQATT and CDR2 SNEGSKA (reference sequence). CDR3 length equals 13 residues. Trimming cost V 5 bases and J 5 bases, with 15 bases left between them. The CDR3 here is CSAQPTQGETQYF. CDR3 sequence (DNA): TGCAGTGCTCAGCCAACTCAGGGTGAGACCCAGTACTTC.